Sequencing of this T cell receptor beta chain was carried out in a study of prognosis after radiotherapy for stage I lung cancer. About the study: Radiotherapy used SBRT, divided into 3 to 5 fractions and reaching a biologically effective dose of at least 100 Gy.

Genomic DNA was the source, and TCR beta CDR3 was amplified from it by two-round multiplex PCR. Used in first-round PCR were primers specific to each TRBV and TRBJ gene. TCRdb reanalysed the multiplex PCR reads using MiXCR and keeps one entry per CDR3 protein. The table lists more than 30,000 distinct CDR3 sequences, 35% to 45% of them singletons. J gave up 4 bases and V 0 bases, and 6 bases lay outside the gene matches. Germline V gene data show CDR1 as WSHSY and CDR2 as SAAADI. The CDR3 runs 16 residues. The material sequenced was PBMCs, taken before or after stereotactic body radiation therapy (not recorded which). This clonotype originated in a donor aged 50 or older with non-small cell lung cancer. This chain uses TRBV10-2 with TRBJ2-3, with 8 bases identical to TRBD1. DNA of the CDR3: TGCGCCAGCAGTGAGTCCCGGGACAGGCCACCAGATACGCAGTATTTT. Protein product: CASSESRDRPPDTQYF.